A selection of T cell receptor beta chains follows, all from one sample in a study of CXCR3-negative and CXCR3-positive naive CD8 T cells. Following a re-call of the 5' RACE reads, TCRdb has one entry per CDR3 protein and lacks DNA. Seen in this sample are 75,000 to 100,000 distinct CDR3 sequences; the ten most common clones hold around 1.6%. The specimen sequenced was naive CXCR3- CD8+ T cells from blood. These receptors all come from a human donor in good health. Some clones in this sample may be carry-over from other donors' samples. The CDR3 runs from the conserved cysteine through the conserved F or W. The order of the fields is V gene, J gene, CDR3 protein.

>TRBV7-9|TRBJ2-7
CASSFGGGGLQIYYEQYF
>TRBV21-1|TRBJ2-7
CASSKSQGGATSYEQYF
>TRBV5-1|TRBJ1-2
CASSLGTANYGYTF
>TRBV11-2|TRBJ2-1
CASSLVGGDDEQFF
>TRBV29-1|TRBJ1-5
CSVAQANQPQHF
>TRBV29-1|TRBJ2-5
CSVEDPVYPQETQYF
>TRBV6-5|TRBJ2-3
CASSYSIVGTDTQYF
>TRBV5-4|TRBJ2-7
CASSFNLGDSYEQYF
>TRBV7-2|TRBJ2-3
CASSSPLGGAEADTQYF
>TRBV23-1|TRBJ2-5
CASSLGLAGGLGETQYF
>TRBV11-3|TRBJ1-5
CASSLGTGEDQPQHF
>TRBV20-1|TRBJ2-7
CSARLGTGPYEQYF
>TRBV4-2|TRBJ1-1
CASSRGEVEAFF
>TRBV5-1|TRBJ2-7
CASSLYGNAYEQYF
>TRBV15|TRBJ2-7
CATSSPGTSGTYYEQYF
>TRBV27|TRBJ1-1
CASSLSGQGMLNTEAFF
>TRBV13|TRBJ2-1
CASSLPGGDNNEQFF
>TRBV7-2|TRBJ2-3
CASSPGQGADTQYF
>TRBV12-5|TRBJ2-5
CASGSPDGQGRETQYF
>TRBV29-1|TRBJ2-7
CSVDTGFGYEQYF
>TRBV28|TRBJ2-7
CASSSPRWTDSYEQYF
>TRBV7-9|TRBJ1-2
CASSLSPGADGYTF
>TRBV23-1|TRBJ1-1
CASSQTQGPNTEAFF
>TRBV12-3/TRBV12-4|TRBJ2-7
CASSLPKPYEQYF
>TRBV29-1|TRBJ2-3
CSVEVTSGESTDTQYF
>TRBV5-1|TRBJ2-1
CASSLAGQNNEQFF
>TRBV30|TRBJ1-2
CAWRQDSNYGYTF
>TRBV4-3|TRBJ2-1
CASSLYSGGLYNEQFF
>TRBV28|TRBJ2-5
CASSFGSQGLQETQYF
>TRBV28|TRBJ2-7
CASSFPGGSPYEQYF
>TRBV11-2|TRBJ2-1
CASSQMANEQFF
>TRBV7-9|TRBJ2-7
CASSFGAGGDEQYF
>TRBV4-1|TRBJ2-5
CASSQEGRNQETQYF
>TRBV5-6|TRBJ2-2
CASSLRASEGTGELFF
>TRBV28|TRBJ2-1
CATLHGGAWNEQFF
>TRBV7-9|TRBJ2-1
CASSSTDSSSYNEQFF
>TRBV30|TRBJ2-1
CAWGRDREGEQFF
>TRBV6-2/TRBV6-3|TRBJ2-7
CASLTRLAPTSYEQYF
>TRBV20-1|TRBJ2-7
CSANGAQPETAYEQYF
>TRBV5-5|TRBJ1-1
CASSLAGSSEAFF